This T cell receptor beta chain was profiled in a study of shared clonotypes between healthy human individuals (dated by TCRdb to 2020 to 2022). Regarding the study in general: The cohort included a few men and a couple of women between 18 and 49 years of age. Per donor, three plates each were used for CD4 naive and CD4 memory, two for CD8 naive, and one for CD8 memory. Blood TCR repertoires of roughly 5 healthy adults were deeply sequenced to estimate repertoire size and the extent of clonotype sharing between individuals. Different laboratories and diverse techniques were used to prepare libraries and sequence TCR repertoires, to increase sequencing depth and limit assay-specific biases. Between about 0.8 and 9.5 billion PBMCs per donor were obtained by leukapheresis. Summary of the overall study and its limitations: Higher generation probabilities were observed for clonotypes shared by all four sorted-subset donors than for non-shared clonotypes. Naive subsets generally had larger estimated clonotype richness than memory subsets did. Across a few donors, approximately 5% of naive CD4, roughly 3.8% of naive CD8, about 2.3% of memory CD4, and 0.4% to 0.45% of memory CD8 clonotypes were shared. Even with the large sequencing depth, rarefaction of the sorted-subset datasets indicated that sequencing was incomplete. Because the study included a small number of donors, the genetic and exposure-history diversity represented was limited. Pairwise subsampling led to the expectation that sequencing depth would affect the degree of clonotype sharing among donors. Sampling was limited to blood, and TCR repertoires in tissue likely differ from TCR repertoires in blood.

Using the deep immunoSEQ assay, TCR CDR3 regions were amplified from genomic DNA by multiplex PCR. For each cell subset, the extracted genomic DNA was distributed evenly across all wells of several immunoSEQ 96-well plates, and each plate served as one replicate. For sorted subsets, each replicate PCR was loaded with 200 ng genomic DNA, equivalent to some 27,000 T cell genomes. Purified libraries were measured with a Qubit 3.0 fluorometer, size-checked on a Bioanalyzer 2100, and measured again with the KAPA Library Quantification kit. Each immunoSEQ 96-well plate was sequenced on its own single-read 150-cycle Illumina NextSeq 550 flow cell. Processing in the source paper ran as follows. The immunoSEQ output contained only junctional sequences without quality scores, so filtering could not match that applied to full-length reads. Sequences were annotated with PyIR, a Python wrapper for IgBLAST v1.9, using IMGT germline references to assign V/J genes and CDR3. Any read was removed if the V/J assignment was weak (E-value above 1e-6), the CDR3 was missing, or the read contained stop codons, out-of-frame junctions, or ambiguous translated residues. V3J clonotypes were defined as sequences sharing an identical inferred V gene, J gene, and CDR3 amino acid sequence. To compute the percentage overlap between repertoires, the number of shared unique clonotypes was divided by the size of the smaller repertoire. RTK rarefaction, the Chao1 estimator, and Recon v2.1 estimates of unobserved clonotypes were used to assess repertoire richness. OLGA was used to compute generation probabilities for all TCRbeta clonotypes that the gDNA method yielded from a handful of donors. Entries here come from immuneACCESS through TCRdb and include only in-frame sequences with V and J called. Some clones fail to appear in such tables; in the studies checked, an unresolved V gene covers under half of the shortfall, and the cause of the remainder is unknown. That table supplies the V and J calls and clone size; D and trimming were determined from the DNA. This sample holds hundreds of thousands of clones; around 67% were observed only once. 1.5% to 2% of the sample is in the top ten clones.

The donors were healthy, HIV-negative adults who had no recently reported acute infections or vaccinations. Every donor was a Caucasian adult living in Nashville, Tennessee, USA. CD4+ T cells were enriched by magnetic negative selection; naive cells were then positively selected on CD45RA, and the negative fraction formed the memory subset. Blood was obtained by leukapheresis, after which PBMCs were separated by Ficoll-Histopaque density gradient centrifugation and cryopreserved in liquid nitrogen vapor phase. Purity and quantity of every magnetically sorted T cell population were checked by analytical flow cytometry. Genomic DNA was isolated from every sorted fraction and measured by UV absorbance on a Nanodrop 2000c. Notes on this clone: Its antigen is not yet known. No qualities accompany the bases; no much larger clone lies one base away.

Taken from the germline V gene, the CDR1 and CDR2 loops are SGHRS and YFSETQ. Trimming removed 8 bases from V and 6 bases from J, leaving 11 bases between the germline ends. The CDR3 covers 12 residues, taking in both the cysteine and the phenylalanine. Only the CDR3 part of the read is kept: 36 bases, read in frame from the first base. Sequencing was performed on memory CD4+ T cells sorted from blood. In light of the paper, this sample's cell subset or site label describes: CD45RA-negative fraction. The chain was built from TRBV5-1 and TRBJ2-2; the D gene identity is not certain. This clonotype originated in a woman aged 30 to 39 in good health. The nucleotide sequence reads as follows: TGCGCCAGTCGAGAAAGGCCCGGGGAGCTGTTTTTT. Its protein product is CASRERPGELFF.